The clone carrying this TCR beta chain was recorded a few times. What it recognizes is unknown. The data are from a study of T cells in Graves' hyperthyroidism and ophthalmopathy. Study findings and constraints: Most thyroid-expanded clonotypes above 0.001 were also found in blood. The model forecast ophthalmopathy, anticipating it by a median 6.5 months before onset.

RNA transcripts were the template for amplifying TCR beta CDR3 regions. HTBI primers were employed in a first-round RT-PCR of the TCR CDR3. TCRdb called the multiplex PCR reads again in MiXCR, with one record for every CDR3 protein. This table has roughly 380,000 distinct CDR3 sequences, about 15% appearing once. Germline assignment: CDR1 LNHDA and CDR2 SQIVND (reference sequence). V dropped 5 bases and J dropped 0 bases, with 20 bases sitting between them. The CDR3 is 17 residues long. The receptor was derived from a woman aged 60 to 75 with Graves' hyperthyroidism. The chain joins TRBV19 to TRBJ2-7; maybe TRBD2 (5 bases). Sequences were obtained from blood. This chain's CDR3 is CASSFPHREQSSYEQYF. The CDR3 DNA sequence: TGTGCCAGTAGTTTCCCCCATAGGGAGCAGAGCTCCTACGAGCAGTACTTC. Together with reference TRBV19 and TRBJ2-7, the CDR3 gives the full variable domain: DGGITQSPKYLFRKEGQNVTLSCEQNLNHDAMYWYRQDPGQGLRLIYYSQIVNDFQKGDIAEGYSVSREKKESFPLTVTSAQKNPTAFYLCASSFPHREQSSYEQYFGPGTRLTVT.